Sequencing of this T cell receptor beta chain was carried out in a study of a mutant IDH1 vaccine in newly diagnosed glioma. In the study overall: The patients received vaccinations eight times, in weeks 1, 3, 5, 7, 11, 15, 19 and 23. Patients previously underwent radiotherapy, temozolomide, or both, and most underwent both. Study-wide findings and caveats: Whatever changes occurred in top peripheral T cell clonotypes seemed unrelated to pseudoprogression.

Sequencing was performed with immunoSEQ multiplex PCR; in TCRdb, only in-frame clones are kept and a portion is missing. Among roughly 11,000 clones, around 90% were seen once, and the ten largest hold under 7.5%. Time point noted: week 5, during vaccination. Vaccination used 300 ug of mutant IDH1 20-mer peptide per dose, with topical imiquimod. As regards this clone: No antigen is known for it.

The receptor's source is a woman in her thirties or forties with glioma. Some clones in this sample may be carry-over from other donors' samples. Sequencing was performed on PBMCs, taken from a glioma patient whose treatment included an IDH1 peptide vaccine.

The CDR3 sequence: CASSSASGHTPHEQFF. For the CDR3, the DNA is TGTGCCAGCAGCTCCGCTTCTGGTCACACTCCCCATGAGCAGTTCTTC. The gene calls are TRBV7-9 and TRBJ2-1; D is unresolved. Germline V gene data show CDR1 as SEHNR and CDR2 as FQNEAQ (reference sequence). Trimming removed 4 bases from V and 8 bases from J, with 21 bases in between. The CDR3 totals 16 residues.